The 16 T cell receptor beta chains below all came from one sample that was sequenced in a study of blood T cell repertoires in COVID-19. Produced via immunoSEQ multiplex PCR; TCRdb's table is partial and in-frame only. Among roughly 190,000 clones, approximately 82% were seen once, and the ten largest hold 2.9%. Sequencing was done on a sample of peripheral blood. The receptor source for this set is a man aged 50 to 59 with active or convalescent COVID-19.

The CDR3 coding sequence is TGTGCCAGCAGACCAGTCCCGGACAGGGCTTATAATTCACCCCTCCACTTT. It specifies CASRPVPDRAYNSPLHF. V gene TRBV28 combines with J gene TRBJ1-6; 8 bases align to TRBD1. Losses at the gene ends were 6 bases for V and 4 bases for J; bases not matched to a gene: 11. The CDR3 sequence is 17 residues long. The germline V gene encodes CDR1 MDHEN and CDR2 SYDVKM.

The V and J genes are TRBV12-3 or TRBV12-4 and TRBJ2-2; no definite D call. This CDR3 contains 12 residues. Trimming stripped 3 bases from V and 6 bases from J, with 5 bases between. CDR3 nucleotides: TGTGCCAGCAGTTTGTCCGCCGGGGAGCTGTTTTTT. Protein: CASSLSAGELFF.

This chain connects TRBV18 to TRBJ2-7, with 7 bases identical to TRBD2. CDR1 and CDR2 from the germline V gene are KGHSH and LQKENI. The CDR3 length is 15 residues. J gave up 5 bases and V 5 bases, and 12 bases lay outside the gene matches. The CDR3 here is CASSSAGGGYNEQYF. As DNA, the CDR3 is TGTGCCAGCTCATCCGCCGGGGGAGGGTACAACGAGCAGTACTTC.

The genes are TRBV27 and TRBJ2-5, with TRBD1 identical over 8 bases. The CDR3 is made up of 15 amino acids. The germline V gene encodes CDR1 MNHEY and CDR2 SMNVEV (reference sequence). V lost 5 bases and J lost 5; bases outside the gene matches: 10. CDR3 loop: CASSPRAGGAETQYF. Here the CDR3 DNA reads TGTGCCAGCAGTCCCCGAGCAGGGGGCGCGGAGACCCAGTACTTC.

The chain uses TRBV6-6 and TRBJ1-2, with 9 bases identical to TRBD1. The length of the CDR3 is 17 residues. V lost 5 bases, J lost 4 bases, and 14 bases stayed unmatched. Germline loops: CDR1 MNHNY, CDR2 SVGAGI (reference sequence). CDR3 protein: CASSPVSGQGRRYGYTF. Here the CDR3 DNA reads TGTGCCAGCAGTCCCGTTTCCGGACAGGGGCGCCGCTATGGCTACACCTTC.

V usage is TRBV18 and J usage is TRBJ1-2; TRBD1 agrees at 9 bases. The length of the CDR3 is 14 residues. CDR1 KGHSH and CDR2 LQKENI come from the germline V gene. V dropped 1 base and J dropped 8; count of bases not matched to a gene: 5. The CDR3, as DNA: TGTGCCAGCTCACCACGACAGGGGGGAAGCGGCTACACCTTC. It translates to CASSPRQGGSGYTF.

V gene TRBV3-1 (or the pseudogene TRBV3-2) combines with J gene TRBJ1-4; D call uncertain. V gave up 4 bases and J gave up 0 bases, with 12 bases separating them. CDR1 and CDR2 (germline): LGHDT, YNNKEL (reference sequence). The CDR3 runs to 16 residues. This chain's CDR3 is CASSPQRLTTNEKLFF. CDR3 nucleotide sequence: TGTGCCAGCAGCCCCCAGAGACTTACAACTAATGAAAAACTGTTTTTT.

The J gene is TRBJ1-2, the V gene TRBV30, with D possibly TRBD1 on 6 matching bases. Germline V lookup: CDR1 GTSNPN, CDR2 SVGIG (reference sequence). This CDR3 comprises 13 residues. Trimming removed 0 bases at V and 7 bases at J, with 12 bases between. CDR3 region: CAWSVRGGLGYTF. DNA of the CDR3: TGTGCCTGGAGTGTACGGGGGGGCCTTGGCTACACCTTC.

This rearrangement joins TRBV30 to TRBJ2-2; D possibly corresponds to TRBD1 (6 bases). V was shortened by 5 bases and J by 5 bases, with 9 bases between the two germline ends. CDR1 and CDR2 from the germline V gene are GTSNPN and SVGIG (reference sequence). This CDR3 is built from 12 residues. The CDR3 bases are TGTGCCTGGGGGACATTTACCGGGGAGCTGTTTTTT. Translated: CAWGTFTGELFF.

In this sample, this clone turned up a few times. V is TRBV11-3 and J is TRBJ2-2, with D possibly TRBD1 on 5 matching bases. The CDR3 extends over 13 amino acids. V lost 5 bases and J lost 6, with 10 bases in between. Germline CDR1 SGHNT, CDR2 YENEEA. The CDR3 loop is CASSIQAPGELFF. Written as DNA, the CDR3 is TGTGCCAGCAGCATACAGGCTCCCGGGGAGCTGTTTTTT.

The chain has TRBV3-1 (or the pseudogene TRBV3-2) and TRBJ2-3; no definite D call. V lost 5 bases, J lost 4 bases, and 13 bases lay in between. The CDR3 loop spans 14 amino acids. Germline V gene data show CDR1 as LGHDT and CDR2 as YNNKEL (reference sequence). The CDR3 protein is CASSSHLLADTQYF. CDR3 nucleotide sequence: TGTGCCAGCAGCTCCCATCTATTGGCAGATACGCAGTATTTT.

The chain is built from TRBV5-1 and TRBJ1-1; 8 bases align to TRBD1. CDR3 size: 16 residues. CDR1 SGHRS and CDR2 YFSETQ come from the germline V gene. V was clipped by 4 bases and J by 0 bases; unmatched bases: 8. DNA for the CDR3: TGCGCCAGCAGCATCCAGGGGGCAGGGGTGAACACTGAAGCTTTCTTT. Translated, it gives CASSIQGAGVNTEAFF.

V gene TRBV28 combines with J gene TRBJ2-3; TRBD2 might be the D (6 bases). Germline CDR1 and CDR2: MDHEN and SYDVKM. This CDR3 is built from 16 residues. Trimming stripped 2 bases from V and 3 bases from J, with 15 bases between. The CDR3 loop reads CASSLGTGDPTDTQYF. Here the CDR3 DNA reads TGTGCCAGCAGTTTAGGTACGGGAGACCCTACAGATACGCAGTATTTT.

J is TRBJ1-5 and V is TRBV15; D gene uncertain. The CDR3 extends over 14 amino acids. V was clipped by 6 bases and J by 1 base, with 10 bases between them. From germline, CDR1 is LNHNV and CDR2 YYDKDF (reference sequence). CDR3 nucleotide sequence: TGTGCCACCAGTCAGACTGAGAGCAATCAGCCCCAGCATTTT. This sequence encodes CATSQTESNQPQHF.

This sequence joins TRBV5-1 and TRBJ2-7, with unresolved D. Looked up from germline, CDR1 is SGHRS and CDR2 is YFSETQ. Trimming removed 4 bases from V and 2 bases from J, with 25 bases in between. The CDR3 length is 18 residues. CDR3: CASSPTDHSLTSTYEQYF. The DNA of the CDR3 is TGCGCCAGCAGCCCCACCGATCATAGTCTAACCTCAACCTACGAGCAGTACTTC.

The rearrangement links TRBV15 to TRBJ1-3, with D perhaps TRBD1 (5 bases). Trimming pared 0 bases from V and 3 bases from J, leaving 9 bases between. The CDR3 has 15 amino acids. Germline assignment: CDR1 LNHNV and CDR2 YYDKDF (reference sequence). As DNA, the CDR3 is TGTGCCACCAGCAGAGATTGGGGGGTTGGAAACACCATATATTTT. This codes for CATSRDWGVGNTIYF.